This is a list of T cell receptor beta chains from one sample in a study of human T cells and chemical hapten exposure. From the RACE reads, TCRdb called clonotypes with MiXCR, one entry per CDR3 protein. The sample shows almost 40,000 distinct CDR3 sequences, more than 8% of them seen only once. Sequencing was performed on whole blood, taken in connection with sensitization to the hapten diphenylcyclopropenone (DPC). These TCRs come from a man between 45 and 60 years old with alopecia areata. Some clones in this sample may be carry-over from other donors' samples. The CDR3 runs from the conserved cysteine through the conserved F or W. D genes are given only for firm matches. Expanded clones are given a class, and other clones once, few, many or no size at all.

clone_size,d_call,v_call,j_call,cdr3_aa,cdr3_nt
many,TRBD2,TRBV9,TRBJ2-2,CASSPRLAVANTGELFF,TGTGCCAGCAGCCCCCGACTAGCGGTAGCGAACACCGGGGAGCTGTTTTTT
.,.,TRBV18,TRBJ1-5,CASSQDRGQPQHF,TGTGCCAGCTCACAGGACCGAGGGCAGCCCCAGCATTTT
many,TRBD2,TRBV10-2,TRBJ2-3,CASSLAGGIDTQYF,TGCGCCAGCAGTCTAGCGGGAGGGATAGATACGCAGTATTTT
many,.,TRBV18,TRBJ2-7,CASSGGQSYEQYF,TGTGCCAGCTCAGGCGGACAGTCCTACGAGCAGTACTTC
many,.,TRBV7-6,TRBJ2-1,CASSLGGVLGNEQFF,TGTGCCAGCAGCTTAGGGGGGGTCCTTGGGAATGAGCAGTTCTTC
few,TRBD1,TRBV29-1,TRBJ1-1,CSGGDRTMNTEAFF,TGCAGCGGGGGGGACAGAACGATGAACACTGAAGCTTTCTTT
few,.,TRBV3-1,TRBJ1-6,CASSQEGVSPLHF,TGTGCCAGCAGCCAAGAGGGGGTTTCACCCCTCCACTTT
many,TRBD1,TRBV6-1,TRBJ2-7,CASSEALRQDRYEQYF,TGTGCCAGCAGTGAAGCGCTTCGGCAGGACAGGTACGAGCAGTACTTC
.,.,TRBV20-1,TRBJ2-3,CSARDPKGASTDTQYF,TGCAGTGCTAGAGATCCGAAAGGGGCTAGTACAGATACGCAGTATTTT
many,.,TRBV7-8,TRBJ2-2,CASSTVLNTGELFF,TGTGCCAGCAGTACAGTCTTGAACACCGGGGAGCTGTTTTTT
many,.,TRBV7-9,TRBJ2-3,CASSPAGASDTQYF,TGTGCCAGCAGTCCAGCTGGGGCGTCAGATACGCAGTATTTT
many,.,TRBV3-1,TRBJ2-4,CASSQTGTRTNIQYF,TGTGCCAGCAGCCAAACCGGGACACGTACAAACATTCAGTACTTC
many,.,TRBV30,TRBJ2-7,CAWSVPGTSSYEQYF,TGTGCCTGGAGTGTACCGGGTACCTCCTCCTACGAGCAGTACTTC
many,.,TRBV24-1,TRBJ2-7,CATSDPIWTDKYEQYF,TGTGCCACCAGTGACCCGATCTGGACAGACAAATACGAGCAGTACTTC
many,.,TRBV24-1,TRBJ2-1,CATTSTGEQFF,TGTGCCACCACCTCGACAGGAGAGCAGTTCTTC
many,TRBD2,TRBV20-1,TRBJ2-7,CSARLGLAGKAPYEQYF,TGCAGTGCTAGACTGGGACTAGCGGGAAAGGCTCCCTACGAGCAGTACTTC
few,.,TRBV25-1,TRBJ2-7,CASSEDLGGGYEQYF,TGTGCCAGCAGTGAGGATTTAGGGGGAGGATACGAGCAGTACTTC
many,TRBD2,TRBV20-1,TRBJ2-5,CSADGLAEQETQYF,TGCAGTGCGGACGGACTAGCGGAGCAAGAGACCCAGTACTTC
few,.,TRBV4-1,TRBJ2-1,CASSQEWQVNFDNEQFF,TGCGCCAGCAGCCAAGAATGGCAGGTAAACTTTGACAATGAGCAGTTCTTC
many,.,TRBV12-3/TRBV12-4,TRBJ1-2,CASSYADRLNYGYTF,TGTGCCAGCAGCTACGCTGACCGCCTCAACTATGGCTACACCTTC
many,TRBD2,TRBV20-1,TRBJ2-1,CSASGLAGGPYNEQFF,TGCAGTGCTAGCGGACTAGCGGGAGGGCCGTACAATGAGCAGTTCTTC
few,.,TRBV19,TRBJ1-2,CASSSNMGTNYGYTF,TGTGCCAGTAGCTCCAACATGGGGACGAACTATGGCTACACCTTC
many,.,TRBV28,TRBJ2-6,CASSFPTGTSGANVLTF,TGTGCCAGCAGTTTCCCCACAGGGACGTCTGGGGCCAACGTCCTGACTTTC
.,.,TRBV7-2,TRBJ2-3,CASSLTSPSTDTQYF,TGTGCCAGCAGCTTGACTAGTCCTAGCACAGATACGCAGTATTTT
.,TRBD1,TRBV18,TRBJ2-7,CASSPRTGGFEQYF,TGTGCCAGCTCACCAAGGACAGGGGGATTCGAGCAGTACTTC
many,TRBD2,TRBV4-2,TRBJ2-1,CASSQIQRDVGEQFF,TGTGCCAGCAGCCAGATTCAGCGGGATGTAGGGGAGCAGTTCTTC
many,.,TRBV29-1,TRBJ2-2,CSVDNPGSTGELFF,TGCAGCGTTGATAATCCAGGGTCCACCGGGGAGCTGTTTTTT
few,.,TRBV11-1,TRBJ2-5,CASSARRDSQETQYF,TGTGCCAGCAGCGCACGAAGGGACTCCCAAGAGACCCAGTACTTC
many,.,TRBV29-1,TRBJ1-5,CSGAAGKNQPQHF,TGCAGCGGCGCGGCGGGGAAGAATCAGCCCCAGCATTTT
many,.,TRBV10-2,TRBJ2-1,CASKVAAGSSYNEQFF,TGCGCCAGCAAGGTAGCGGCCGGGAGCTCCTACAATGAGCAGTTCTTC
few,TRBD1,TRBV28,TRBJ2-7,CASSTGQAPSYEQYF,TGTGCCAGCAGTACAGGACAGGCCCCCTCCTACGAGCAGTACTTC
many,.,TRBV20-1,TRBJ1-5,CSASSGGNQPQHF,TGCAGTGCTAGTTCGGGGGGCAATCAGCCCCAGCATTTT
many,.,TRBV12-3/TRBV12-4,TRBJ1-3,CASRGQGPIFGNTIYF,TGTGCCAGCAGAGGTCAAGGACCGATCTTTGGAAACACCATATATTTT
.,TRBD1,TRBV28,TRBJ1-5,CASRGQGVGNQPQHF,TGTGCCAGCAGGGGACAGGGAGTTGGCAATCAGCCCCAGCATTTT
many,TRBD2,TRBV7-9,TRBJ2-3,CASSLGAGGTDTQYF,TGTGCCAGCAGCTTAGGAGCGGGAGGGACAGATACGCAGTATTTT
.,.,TRBV9,TRBJ2-1,CASSLADDEQFF,TGTGCCAGCAGCCTAGCAGATGATGAGCAGTTCTTC
many,.,TRBV6-6,TRBJ2-1,CASRGEGSGYNEQFF,TGTGCCAGCAGGGGTGAGGGTAGCGGATACAATGAGCAGTTCTTC
.,TRBD1,TRBV28,TRBJ2-3,CASSGTDTDTQYF,TGTGCCAGCAGTGGGACAGACACAGATACGCAGTATTTT
few,TRBD2,TRBV6-5,TRBJ2-7,CASSYRLAGGSYEQYF,TGTGCCAGCAGTTACCGACTAGCGGGGGGCTCCTACGAGCAGTACTTC
many,.,TRBV19,TRBJ2-5,CASKVLGRETQYF,TGTGCCAGTAAAGTTCTCGGGAGAGAGACCCAGTACTTC
.,.,TRBV3-1,TRBJ1-3,CASSHRQVSGNTIYF,TGTGCCAGCAGCCACCGACAGGTCTCTGGAAACACCATATATTTT
many,TRBD1,TRBV11-2,TRBJ1-6,CASSPGQKISPLHF,TGTGCCAGCAGCCCGGGACAGAAAATTTCACCCCTCCACTTT
few,TRBD2,TRBV6-5,TRBJ2-1,CASSSRTSGRAGYNEQFF,TGTGCCAGCAGTTCCCGTACTAGCGGGAGGGCAGGTTACAATGAGCAGTTCTTC
many,TRBD2,TRBV29-1,TRBJ2-1,CSVIGLARRWGKNEQFF,TGCAGCGTTATCGGACTAGCGAGGAGGTGGGGGAAGAATGAGCAGTTCTTC
few,TRBD2,TRBV6-2/TRBV6-3,TRBJ2-5,CASSLLAGTWGETQYF,TGTGCCAGCAGCCTTCTAGCGGGTACCTGGGGTGAGACCCAGTACTTC
many,.,TRBV20-1,TRBJ2-7,CSETATGTYEQYF,TGCAGCGAGACCGCCACAGGGACCTACGAGCAGTACTTC
many,.,TRBV7-9,TRBJ2-3,CASSLAPLATQYF,TGTGCCAGCAGCTTAGCGCCCCTAGCTACGCAGTATTTT
few,.,TRBV5-8,TRBJ1-5,CASSWGGGAGFGQPQHF,TGTGCCAGCAGCTGGGGCGGCGGGGCCGGCTTCGGGCAGCCCCAGCATTTT
.,.,TRBV3-2,TRBJ1-1,CASSQVIGGRENTEAFF,TGTGCCAGCAGCCAAGTAATAGGGGGCCGGGAGAACACTGAAGCTTTCTTT
few,.,TRBV18,TRBJ1-2,CASSFFPQDYGYTF,TGTGCCAGCTCCTTCTTCCCCCAGGATTATGGCTACACCTTC
many,.,TRBV30,TRBJ1-6,CAWSVGFSDNSPLHF,TGTGCCTGGAGTGTAGGGTTTTCGGACAATTCACCCCTCCACTTT
many,TRBD2,TRBV19,TRBJ2-7,CASSPWPGLAGAGEQYF,TGTGCCAGTAGCCCATGGCCGGGACTAGCGGGAGCTGGGGAGCAGTACTTC
.,TRBD1,TRBV7-2,TRBJ1-4,CASSLASGQANEKLFF,TGTGCCAGCAGCTTAGCGTCGGGACAGGCTAATGAAAAACTGTTTTTT